This TCR beta chain was captured by sequencing in a study of blood T cells in healthy people across ages. V was clipped by 2 bases and J by 1 base, with 8 bases between them. The CDR3 is 14 residues long. Germline V lookup: CDR1 SGHTA, CDR2 FQGNSA. A note on this clonotype: Its antigen remains unknown.

Using a J-beta primer mix together with a sample-barcoded 5' primer, a second PCR was run for about 7 to 12 cycles. TCRdb redid the calling of the 5' RACE reads with MiXCR, one entry per CDR3 protein. This sample yields about 1.8 million distinct CDR3 sequences, of which about 49% are seen a single time; 2% to 2.5% belongs to the top ten. Extracted total RNA amounted to at least 5.5 micrograms for each sample. Study-wide points: The long-lived group displayed more naive CD4+ cells, plus higher diversity, than the aged donors did. Age showed a roughly linear inverse relationship with TCR beta diversity per million T cells.

This sequence was found in a woman in her thirties or forties in good health. The sample was blood. This chain uses TRBV7-2 with TRBJ1-1; D remains ambiguous. The CDR3 here is CASSLSRSNTEAFF. The CDR3 DNA is TGTGCCAGCAGCTTATCCCGGTCGAACACTGAAGCTTTCTTT.